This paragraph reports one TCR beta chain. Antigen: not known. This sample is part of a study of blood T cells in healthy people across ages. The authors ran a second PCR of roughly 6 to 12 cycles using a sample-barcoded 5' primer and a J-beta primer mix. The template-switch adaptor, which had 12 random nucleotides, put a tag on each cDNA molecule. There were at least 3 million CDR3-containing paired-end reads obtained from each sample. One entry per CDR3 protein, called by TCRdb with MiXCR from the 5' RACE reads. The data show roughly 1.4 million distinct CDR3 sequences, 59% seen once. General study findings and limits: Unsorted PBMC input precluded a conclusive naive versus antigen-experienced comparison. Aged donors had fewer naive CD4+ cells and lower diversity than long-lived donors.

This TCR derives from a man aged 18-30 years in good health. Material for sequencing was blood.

The CDR3 loop reads CASSLPGRLKEQFF. The CDR3 DNA reads TGTGCCAGCAGCTTACCGGGACGACTCAAGGAGCAGTTCTTC. The gene calls are TRBV7-6 and TRBJ2-1; D is perhaps TRBD1 or TRBD2 (5 bases each). V was trimmed by 2 bases and J by 10 bases, leaving 15 bases between them. CDR3 length: 14 residues. Per germline, CDR1 SGHVS and CDR2 FNYEAQ.